This T cell receptor (beta chain) was sequenced in a study of T-cell memory formation after mild COVID-19. Study background: Largely, the TCR clusters proved donor specific.

CDR3 length: 14 residues. V was shortened by 5 bases and J by 2 bases, with 14 bases between the two germline ends. Germline loops: CDR1 SGHDT, CDR2 YYEEEE. In this sample, this clonotype turned up a few times. The authors produced TCR alpha and TCR beta cDNA libraries with sample barcodes and UMIs by 5'RACE using constant-segment primers. TCRdb re-called the 5' RACE reads with MiXCR, one entry per CDR3 protein. The table lists 250,000 to 400,000 distinct CDR3 sequences, roughly an eighth of them singletons. The receptor was derived from a man between 18 and 35 years old who had mild COVID-19 (a few samples of this study predate the infection). Cell type and time point are not known. The chain uses TRBV5-6 and TRBJ2-7, with D possibly matching TRBD2 (6 bases). The sequencing input was PBMCs or a T cell subset sorted from them (not recorded which). CDR3 DNA: TGTGCCAGCAGGACTAGGAACCACCCCTACGAGCAGTACTTC. Translation gives CASRTRNHPYEQYF.